The 3 T cell receptor beta chains below were found in one sample sequenced in a study of cytomegalovirus exposure and HLA in healthy donors. The primer mix had 60 Vbeta and 13 Jbeta primers. The protocol was immunoSEQ multiplex PCR, while the TCRdb copy is restricted to in-frame clones and leaves out a portion. The sample shows 200,000 to 250,000 clones, approximately 80% of them seen only once. The sequenced material came from PBMCs. The receptors shown here come from a man aged 30 to 45 in good health and CMV-seronegative.

The rearrangement links TRBV2 to TRBJ1-2; D is unresolved. In germline, CDR1 is SNHLY, CDR2 FYNNEI. Between the trimmed V and J ends, which lost 3 bases and 4 bases, there was a span of 9 bases. This CDR3 contains 13 residues. CDR3 bases: TGTGCCAGCAGTGACACGGGGAGCTATGGCTACACCTTC. It specifies CASSDTGSYGYTF.

This chain uses TRBV7-6 with TRBJ2-2; TRBD2 matches 14 bases. The CDR3 runs 20 residues. CDR1 and CDR2 from the germline V gene are SGHVS and FNYEAQ. Trimming at V came to 5 bases and at J to 1 base, leaving 12 bases not matched to a gene. CDR3 DNA sequence: TGTGCCAGCAGCGTATACCCGGGACTAGCGGGGGACCTGAACACCGGGGAGCTGTTTTTT. Encoded protein: CASSVYPGLAGDLNTGELFF.

The V call is TRBV4-3, the J call TRBJ2-7; 11 positions match TRBD1. The V gene's germline CDR1 is LGHNA and CDR2 YSLEER. Trimming at V came to 0 bases and at J to 3 bases, leaving 1 base not matched to a gene. The CDR3 contains 15 residues. CDR3 loop: CASSQDGTGGYEQYF. The CDR3 nucleotides are TGCGCCAGCAGCCAAGATGGGACAGGGGGCTACGAGCAGTACTTC.